A single sample gave rise to the 30 T cell receptor beta chains below, sequenced in a study of low-dose radiotherapy and immunotherapy resistance in tumors. With TRAV- and TRBV-specific primers, first-strand cDNA was made, covering the alpha and beta chains. The PCR that amplified TCRs ran for approximately 18 cycles, relying on a constant-region primer and a V-primer adapter. TCRdb redid the calling of the reads with MiXCR, one entry per CDR3 protein. The profile shows some 15,000 distinct CDR3 sequences, 45% to 55% of them singletons. The receptors were gathered from a human donor with advanced metastatic prostate, ovarian, gallbladder or colorectal cancer (not recorded which). This table probably holds off-target reads from a library built for another chain.

The chain recombines TRBV4-3 with TRBJ2-6; D is possibly TRBD2 (5 bases). Germline lookup yields CDR1 LGHNA and CDR2 YSLEER. This CDR3 spans 15 amino acids. Trimming pared 0 bases from V and 3 bases from J, leaving 6 bases between. The CDR3 DNA follows: TGCGCCAGCAGCCAAGAACGGGGTGGGGCCAACGTCCTGACTTTC. Amino acid sequence: CASSQERGGANVLTF.

This clonotype was counted only a few times. The chain is built from TRBV28 and TRBJ1-1, with 7 bases that match TRBD1. The CDR3 totals 15 residues. CDR1 and CDR2 (germline): MDHEN, SYDVKM. Trimming at V came to 4 bases and at J to 1 base, leaving 6 bases not matched to a gene. For the CDR3, the DNA is TGTGCCAGCAGTTCATACAGGGGCCGGAACACTGAAGCTTTCTTT. This gives the protein CASSSYRGRNTEAFF.

By its share, this clonotype is medium-sized. V is TRBV11-2 and J is TRBJ2-7; D is undetermined. The V end was cut by 5 bases, the J end by 0 bases, with 2 bases between. Germline V gene data show CDR1 as SGHAT and CDR2 as FQNNGV. This CDR3 has 11 residues. DNA of the CDR3: TGTGCCAGCAGCCCCTCCTACGAGCAGTACTTC. Translating gives CASSPSYEQYF.

This clonotype has more than one count but fewer than ten. The genes are TRBV10-3 and TRBJ2-7, with D hard to call. The germline CDR1 and CDR2 sequences are ENHRY and SYGVKD. The germline V and J ends were trimmed by 6 bases and 6 bases, with 12 bases remaining between them. The CDR3 is 12 amino acids. The CDR3 bases are TGTGCCATCAGGGACGGCTCGACCGAGCAGTACTTC. It specifies CAIRDGSTEQYF.

The CDR3 region has the DNA TGTGCCAGCAGCCGGTCTCCAGCTAACTATGGCTACACCTTC. Protein: CASSRSPANYGYTF. V and J are TRBV7-2 and TRBJ1-2; D gene unclear. Germline CDR1 SGHTA, CDR2 FQGNSA. This CDR3 contains 14 residues. V lost 5 bases and J 0 bases, leaving 10 bases between the germline ends.

Here the CDR3 DNA reads TGTGCCAGCAGCCCCACTAGCGGGGTCACAGATACGCAGTATTTT. It specifies CASSPTSGVTDTQYF. This chain connects TRBV11-2 to TRBJ2-3; the match to TRBD2 covers 10 bases. This CDR3 has 15 amino acids. Unmatched junction bases numbered 4, after V lost 5 bases and J lost 2 bases. CDR1 is SGHAT, CDR2 FQNNGV, per germline.

The rearrangement uses TRBV19 and TRBJ2-1, with D perhaps TRBD2 (6 bases). Germline CDR1 LNHDA, CDR2 SQIVND (reference sequence). Trimming shortened V by 3 bases and J by 6 bases, and 21 bases separated the two germline ends. This CDR3 comprises 17 residues. The CDR3, as DNA: TGTGCCAGTAGTATTGGGGGACTTCCCTCAAGGGGCAATGAGCAGTTCTTC. This encodes CASSIGGLPSRGNEQFF.

The V call is TRBV7-2, the J call TRBJ1-2; D is perhaps TRBD1 (5 bases). The CDR3 is 15 amino acids. The germline CDR1 and CDR2 sequences are SGHTA and FQGNSA. V dropped 5 bases and J dropped 2 bases, with 15 bases sitting between them. The CDR3 DNA reads TGTGCCAGCAGCCCCTCGGGGGGGGTAAACTATGGCTACACCTTC. This translates into CASSPSGGVNYGYTF.

V usage is TRBV7-8 and J usage is TRBJ1-1, with TRBD1 matching 8 bases. Germline V lookup: CDR1 SGHVS, CDR2 FQNEAQ. This CDR3 is 13 amino acids long. V lost 5 bases, J lost 4 bases, and 3 bases stayed unmatched. For the CDR3, the DNA is TGTGCCAGCAGCGGGGGACAGGCCACTGAAGCTTTCTTT. It translates to CASSGGQATEAFF.

The CDR3 bases are TGCAGCGTTGAAGGCCCCCCCCCCGGACACCTCAGTGCCAAAAACATTCAGTACTTC. Its protein product is CSVEGPPPGHLSAKNIQYF. The rearrangement joins TRBV29-1 to TRBJ2-4, with a possible D match to TRBD1 (5 bases). Germline V lookup: CDR1 SQVTM, CDR2 ANQGSEA. This CDR3 comprises 19 residues. V was clipped by 1 base and J by 1 base, with 23 bases between them.

On this clonotype itself: An end of the junction differs from the germline gene, which may be a read error. The chain couples TRBV3-1 to TRBJ2-2, with D perhaps matching TRBD2 (5 bases). The CDR3 length is 13 residues. Germline assignment: CDR1 LGHDT and CDR2 YNNKEL (reference sequence). The chain's CDR3 is CASRRENTGEMFF. The CDR3 nucleotides read TGTGCCAGCAGAAGGGAGAACACCGGGGAGATGTTTTTT.

In this sample, this clonotype turned up a few times. The rearrangement uses TRBV10-3 and TRBJ2-3; maybe TRBD1 (5 bases). The germline CDR1 and CDR2 sequences are ENHRY and SYGVKD. The ends were cut back, 6 bases at V and 4 bases at J, with 11 bases in the middle. The CDR3 sequence is 13 residues long. CDR3 amino acids: CAISRAGPDTQYF. The CDR3, as DNA: TGTGCCATCAGCAGGGCAGGTCCAGATACGCAGTATTTT.

This clonotype occurred a few times. The V and J genes are TRBV29-1 and TRBJ2-7; 8 nucleotides align to TRBD2. Germline CDR1 reads SQVTM; CDR2 reads ANQGSEA. CDR3 size: 14 residues. The V gene end was trimmed by 4 bases and the J gene end by 0 bases; junction bases not matched to a gene: 5. DNA of the CDR3: TGCAGCGTTGTGAAGCGGGAGAGCTCCTACGAGCAGTACTTC. It yields the protein CSVVKRESSYEQYF.

The chain links TRBV7-9 to TRBJ1-1; D not resolved. Germline CDR1 is SEHNR and CDR2 is FQNEAQ (reference sequence). V lost 7 bases, J lost 4 bases, and 13 bases lay in between. This CDR3 is built from 13 residues. The CDR3 nucleotides are TGTGCCAGCACCTACCGGAGTGCCACTGAAGCTTTCTTT. This codes for CASTYRSATEAFF.

The J gene is TRBJ2-3, the V gene TRBV18, with no clear D. CDR1 is KGHSH and CDR2 is LQKENI in the germline V gene. The CDR3 loop spans 15 amino acids. The V and J ends lost 3 bases and 6 bases respectively, with 16 bases between them. The CDR3 here is CASSPRGQSTDTQYF. The CDR3 DNA follows: TGTGCCAGCTCACCGCGAGGTCAGAGTACGGATACGCAGTATTTT.

This chain uses TRBV2 with TRBJ1-1, with D unclear. The CDR3 extends over 14 amino acids. CDR1 and CDR2 from the germline V gene are SNHLY and FYNNEI. V was clipped by 8 bases and J by 1 base, with 14 bases between them. CDR3 amino acids: CASRGLYRNTEAFF. The CDR3 nucleotides read TGTGCCAGCCGTGGGTTGTACAGGAACACTGAAGCTTTCTTT.

The V and J genes are TRBV7-2 and TRBJ2-2; tentative D call: TRBD2 (5 bases). Trimming left V 7 bases short and J 1 base short, with 10 bases between. The length of the CDR3 is 14 residues. The V gene's germline CDR1 is SGHTA and CDR2 FQGNSA. CDR3 sequence: CASTRRENTGELFF. In nucleotides, the CDR3 is TGTGCCAGCACCCGCCGGGAGAACACCGGGGAGCTGTTTTTT. The variable domain in full, with the rest retrieved from reference TRBV7-2 and TRBJ2-2, is GAGVSQSPSNKVTEKGKDVELRCDPISGHTALYWYRQSLGQGLEFLIYFQGNSAPDKSGLPSDRFSAERTGGSVSTLTIQRTQQEDSAVYLCASTRRENTGELFFGEGSRLTVL.

The chain employs TRBV11-2 and TRBJ1-2, with TRBD1 as a possible D gene (5 bases). The CDR3 length is 13 residues. The V end lost 7 bases, the J end lost 2 bases, and 11 bases lay between the germline ends. CDR1 is SGHAT, CDR2 FQNNGV, per germline. The CDR3 DNA reads TGTGCCAGCACCTCAGAGGGGAACTATGGCTACACCTTC. This codes for CASTSEGNYGYTF. The variable domain in full, with the rest retrieved from reference TRBV11-2 and TRBJ1-2, is EAGVAQSPRYKIIEKRQSVAFWCNPISGHATLYWYQQILGQGPKLLIQFQNNGVVDDSQLPKDRFSAERLKGVDSTLKIQPAKLEDSAVYLCASTSEGNYGYTFGSGTRLTVV.

The chain links TRBV29-1 to TRBJ2-7, with TRBD2 matching over 14 bases. V lost 6 bases to trimming and J lost 2 bases; unmatched junction nucleotides: 6. The CDR3 runs 15 residues. CDR1 and CDR2 from the germline V gene are SQVTM and ANQGSEA. The CDR3 spells CSVEGTSGSAYEQYF. CDR3 in DNA: TGCAGCGTCGAGGGGACTAGCGGGAGCGCCTACGAGCAGTACTTC.

The chain combines TRBV5-4 with TRBJ1-4; no clear D gene. Deletions cut 4 bases from V and 7 bases from J, with 8 bases between. The CDR3 length is 12 residues. CDR1 and CDR2 (germline): SGHNT, YYREEE (reference sequence). CDR3 region: CASSRFGEKLFF. DNA of the CDR3: TGTGCCAGCAGCCGATTCGGTGAAAAACTGTTTTTT.

This clonotype appeared once. The gene calls are TRBV5-5 and TRBJ2-2; no clear D. Trimming removed 3 bases at V and 1 base at J, with 13 bases between. This CDR3 is 16 amino acids long. Germline V lookup: CDR1 SGHKS, CDR2 YYEKEE (reference sequence). As DNA, the CDR3 is TGTGCCAGCAGCTGGACGGCTAACCAGAACACCGGGGAGCTGTTTTTT. Translated, it gives CASSWTANQNTGELFF. The whole variable domain, remainder taken from reference TRBV5-5 and TRBJ2-2, is DAGVTQSPTHLIKTRGQQVTLRCSPISGHKSVSWYQQVLGQGPQFIFQYYEKEERGRGNFPDRFSARQFPNYSSELNVNALLLGDSALYLCASSWTANQNTGELFFGEGSRLTVL.

This clonotype was picked up a small number of times. The chain uses TRBV2 and TRBJ2-5; maybe TRBD1 (6 bases). Per germline, CDR1 SNHLY and CDR2 FYNNEI. Trimming removed 6 bases at V and 3 bases at J, with 11 bases between. The CDR3 has 13 amino acids. CDR3 loop: CASSRTVKETQYF. The CDR3 nucleotides read TGTGCCAGCAGCCGGACAGTTAAAGAGACCCAGTACTTC.

This clonotype was seen only a few times. This chain connects TRBV18 to TRBJ1-1, with 8 bases fitting TRBD1. The CDR3 has 15 amino acids. The ends lost 5 bases at V and 4 bases at J; junction bases unmatched: 9. Germline CDR1 KGHSH, CDR2 LQKENI. As DNA, the CDR3 is TGTGCCAGCTCAACCCTCGGACAGGGATCCACTGAAGCTTTCTTT. Residues: CASSTLGQGSTEAFF.

This clonotype was counted between two and nine times. The chain employs TRBV11-2 and TRBJ1-2; no clear D gene. Germline V gene sequence: CDR1 SGHAT, CDR2 FQNNGV. Trimming removed 3 bases from V and 5 bases from J, with 16 bases in between. This CDR3 contains 15 residues. Here the CDR3 reads CASSFTPGSLYGYTF. CDR3 nucleotide sequence: TGTGCCAGCAGCTTCACGCCGGGGAGCCTATATGGCTACACCTTC.

V is TRBV20-1 and J is TRBJ2-3; 7 bases agree with TRBD2. The CDR3 length is 16 residues. V was clipped by 0 bases and J by 5 bases; unmatched bases: 11. The V gene's germline CDR1 is DFQATT and CDR2 SNEGSKA (reference sequence). This CDR3 is CSARDAEWREIDTQYF. The CDR3 nucleotides are TGCAGTGCTAGAGACGCGGAGTGGCGGGAGATAGATACGCAGTATTTT.

The chain employs TRBV6-5 and TRBJ2-2; TRBD2 is a possible D gene (5 bases). Germline values: CDR1 MNHEY, CDR2 SVGAGI. Trimming shortened V by 6 bases and J by 7 bases, and 15 bases separated the two germline ends. This CDR3 is built from 14 residues. The CDR3 nucleotides are TGTGCCAGCAGGGGAGATGGGTCCGGCGGGGAGCTGTTTTTT. Translating gives CASRGDGSGGELFF.

Only a few counts were recorded for this clonotype. V usage is TRBV5-1 and J usage is TRBJ2-6; 11 bases agree with TRBD2. The germline V gene has CDR1 SGHRS and CDR2 YFSETQ. The CDR3 length is 16 residues. V was clipped by 1 base and J by 4 bases; unmatched bases: 1. DNA for the CDR3: TGCGCCAGCAGCTTGACTAGCGGGGGAGGGGCCAACGTCCTGACTTTC. Translating it yields CASSLTSGGGANVLTF.

This chain connects TRBV10-3 to TRBJ1-6; 8 nucleotides line up with TRBD1. The CDR3 covers 17 residues. The J segment lost 0 bases and the V segment lost 6 bases, leaving 7 bases of the junction unmatched. Per the germline V gene, CDR1 is ENHRY and CDR2 is SYGVKD. CDR3 DNA sequence: TGTGCCATCAGAGACCCCGGGACAGGCTCCTATAATTCACCCCTCCACTTT. It translates to CAIRDPGTGSYNSPLHF.

The rearrangement joins TRBV5-1 to TRBJ2-3, with D unresolved. The CDR3 is made up of 15 amino acids. V lost 0 bases and J 2 bases, leaving 10 bases between the germline ends. Germline V gene lookup returns CDR1 SGHRS and CDR2 YFSETQ. The CDR3 loop is CASSLDLLVTDTQYF. Here the CDR3 DNA reads TGCGCCAGCAGCTTGGATTTATTGGTCACAGATACGCAGTATTTT.

V and J are TRBV3-1 and TRBJ2-7, with TRBD1 matching over 9 bases. CDR1 is LGHDT and CDR2 is YNNKEL in the germline V gene (reference sequence). The CDR3 extends over 16 amino acids. With 4 bases clipped from V and 3 bases from J, the junction kept 10 bases outside the gene matches. The DNA for the CDR3 is TGTGCCAGCAGCCGACCTTTTACAGGGGGCGGCTACGAGCAGTACTTC. This gives the protein CASSRPFTGGGYEQYF.